This T cell receptor beta chain originates from a study of control samples from healthy donors and cancer patients. Assay used: immunoSEQ multiplex PCR; TCRdb lists only in-frame clones, some missing. This sample has some 130,000 clones, with approximately 94% found just once. Source material: blood. The source of this sequence is a young man in good health.

CDR3 amino acids: CASSQSGRGNTEAFF. CDR3 nucleotides: TGTGCCAGCAGCCAATCCGGACGGGGAAACACTGAAGCTTTCTTT. The chain is built from TRBV11-2 and TRBJ1-1; D is unclear. The CDR3 sequence is 15 residues long. Germline V CDR1 and CDR2: SGHAT, FQNNGV. V was cut by 5 bases and J by 2 bases, with 15 bases left in between.